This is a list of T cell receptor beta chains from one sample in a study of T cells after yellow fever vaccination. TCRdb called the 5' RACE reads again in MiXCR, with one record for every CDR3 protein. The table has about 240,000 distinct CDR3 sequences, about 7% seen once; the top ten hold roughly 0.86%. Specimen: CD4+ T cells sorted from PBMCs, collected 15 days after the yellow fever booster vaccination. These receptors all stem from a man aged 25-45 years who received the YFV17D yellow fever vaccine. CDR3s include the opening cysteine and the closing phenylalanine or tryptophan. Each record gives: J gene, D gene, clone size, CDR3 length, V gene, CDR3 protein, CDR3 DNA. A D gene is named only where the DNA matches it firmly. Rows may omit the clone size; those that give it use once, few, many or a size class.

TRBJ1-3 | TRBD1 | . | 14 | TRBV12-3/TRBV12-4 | CASTQGDKRNTIYF | TGTGCCAGCACCCAGGGGGACAAAAGAAACACCATATATTTT
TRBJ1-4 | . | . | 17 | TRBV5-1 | CASSPFRVGSTNEKLFF | TGCGCCAGCAGCCCGTTTAGGGTCGGGTCAACTAATGAAAAACTGTTTTTT
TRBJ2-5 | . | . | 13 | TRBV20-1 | CSACLDSAKTQYF | TGCAGTGCTTGCCTGGACAGCGCTAAGACCCAGTACTTC
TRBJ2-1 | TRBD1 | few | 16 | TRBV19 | CASSARPGQGTNEQFF | TGTGCCAGTAGTGCGAGACCGGGACAGGGTACCAATGAGCAGTTCTTC
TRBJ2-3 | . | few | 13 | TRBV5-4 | CASSPPTADTQYF | TGTGCCAGCAGCCCTCCAACGGCAGATACGCAGTATTTT
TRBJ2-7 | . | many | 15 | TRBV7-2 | CASKDDPAILGEQYF | TGTGCCAGTAAAGACGACCCGGCTATCCTCGGCGAGCAGTACTTC
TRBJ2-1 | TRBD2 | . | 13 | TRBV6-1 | CASRTGTNNEQFF | TGTGCCAGCAGGACCGGGACTAACAATGAGCAGTTCTTC
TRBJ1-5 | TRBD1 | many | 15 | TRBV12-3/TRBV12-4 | CASSPGQGEEQPQHF | TGTGCCAGCAGTCCGGGACAGGGGGAGGAGCAGCCCCAGCATTTT
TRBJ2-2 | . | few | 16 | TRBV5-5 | CASSPRAGPSTGELFF | TGTGCCAGCAGCCCCCGGGCAGGGCCGAGTACCGGGGAGCTGTTTTTT
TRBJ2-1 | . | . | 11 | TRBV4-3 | CASSQNGRQFF | TGCGCCAGCAGCCAGAACGGGCGGCAGTTCTTC
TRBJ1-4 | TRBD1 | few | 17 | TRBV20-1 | CSSSKRTGHTANEKLFF | TGCAGTTCCAGCAAGAGGACAGGGCATACGGCTAATGAAAAACTGTTTTTT
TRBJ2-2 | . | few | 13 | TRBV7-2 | CASSPRQNGELFF | TGTGCCAGCAGCCCTCGACAGAACGGGGAGCTGTTTTTT
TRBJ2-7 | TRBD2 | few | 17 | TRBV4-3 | CASSQGGNPGLANEQYF | TGCGCCAGCAGCCAAGGTGGCAACCCGGGACTAGCAAACGAGCAGTACTTC
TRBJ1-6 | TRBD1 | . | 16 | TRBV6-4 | CASSGLRTGMNSPLHF | TGTGCCAGCAGTGGCCTAAGGACAGGGATGAATTCACCCCTCCACTTT
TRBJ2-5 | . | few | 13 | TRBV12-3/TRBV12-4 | CASSRLLAETQYF | TGTGCCAGCAGCAGACTTCTGGCAGAGACCCAGTACTTC
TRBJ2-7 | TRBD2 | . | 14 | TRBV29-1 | CSVYTSGRSDEQYF | TGCAGCGTGTACACTAGCGGGAGGTCCGACGAGCAGTACTTC
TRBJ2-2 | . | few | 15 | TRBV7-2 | CASSLAGRNTGELFF | TGTGCCAGCAGCTTAGCGGGGAGGAACACCGGGGAGCTGTTTTTT
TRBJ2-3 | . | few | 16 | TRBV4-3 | CASSQAGGYNPDTQYF | TGCGCCAGCAGCCAAGCGGGCGGGTATAACCCAGATACGCAGTATTTT
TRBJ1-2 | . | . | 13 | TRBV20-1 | CSAEPQYHRGYTF | TGCAGTGCGGAACCACAATACCATAGGGGCTACACCTTC
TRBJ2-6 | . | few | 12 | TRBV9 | CASSLRSNVLTF | TGTGCCAGCAGCTTAAGGTCCAACGTCCTGACTTTC
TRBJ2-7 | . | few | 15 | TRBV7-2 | CASTLRGHPLDEQYF | TGTGCCAGCACCTTGAGGGGACACCCTTTAGACGAGCAGTACTTC
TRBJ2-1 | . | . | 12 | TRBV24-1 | CATSDFGYEQFF | TGTGCCACCAGTGATTTCGGTTATGAGCAGTTCTTC
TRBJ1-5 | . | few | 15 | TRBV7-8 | CASSLDITAYQPQHF | TGTGCCAGCAGCTTAGATATTACGGCCTATCAGCCCCAGCATTTT
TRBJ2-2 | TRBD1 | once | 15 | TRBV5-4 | CASSLTTGETGELFF | TGTGCCAGCAGCTTGACGACAGGGGAAACCGGGGAGCTGTTTTTT
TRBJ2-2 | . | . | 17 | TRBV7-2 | CASSRTRRTRNTGELFF | TGTGCCAGCAGTCGTACACGGAGAACTCGTAACACCGGGGAGCTGTTTTTT
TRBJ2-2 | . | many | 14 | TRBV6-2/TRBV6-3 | CASSYMADTGELFF | TGTGCCAGCAGTTACATGGCGGACACCGGGGAGCTGTTTTTT
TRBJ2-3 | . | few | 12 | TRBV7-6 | CASSLMRDTQYF | TGTGCCAGCAGCTTAATGAGAGATACGCAGTATTTT
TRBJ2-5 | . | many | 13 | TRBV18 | CASSPQMEETQYF | TGTGCCAGCTCACCACAGATGGAGGAGACCCAGTACTTC
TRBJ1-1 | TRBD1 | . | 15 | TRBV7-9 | CASSLDLGQGGKAFF | TGTGCCAGCAGCTTGGATTTGGGACAGGGTGGAAAAGCTTTCTTT
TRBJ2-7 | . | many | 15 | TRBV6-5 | CASSYKVWAVYEQYF | TGTGCCAGCAGTTACAAAGTATGGGCCGTTTACGAGCAGTACTTC
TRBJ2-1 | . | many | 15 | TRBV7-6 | CASSFPGIGYNEQFF | TGTGCCAGCAGCTTTCCAGGGATAGGTTACAATGAGCAGTTCTTC
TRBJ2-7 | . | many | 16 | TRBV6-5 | CASSYSTYNRGYEQYF | TGTGCCAGCAGTTACTCGACGTATAATCGGGGATACGAGCAGTACTTC
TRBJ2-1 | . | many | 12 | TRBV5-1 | CASSPPGDEQFF | TGCGCCAGCAGCCCCCCAGGGGATGAGCAGTTCTTC
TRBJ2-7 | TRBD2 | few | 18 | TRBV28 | CASSLFRSTGLAPGEQYF | TGTGCCAGCAGTTTATTTCGGTCAACGGGACTAGCTCCCGGGGAGCAGTACTTC
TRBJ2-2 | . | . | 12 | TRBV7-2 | CASSAYTGELFF | TGTGCCAGCAGCGCCTACACCGGGGAGCTGTTTTTT
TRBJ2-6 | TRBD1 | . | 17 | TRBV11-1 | CASSLARTGIGANVLTF | TGTGCCAGCAGCTTAGCCCGGACAGGGATTGGGGCCAACGTCCTGACTTTC
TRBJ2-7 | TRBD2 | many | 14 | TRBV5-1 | CASSFLAENYEQYF | TGCGCCAGCAGCTTCCTAGCGGAAAACTACGAGCAGTACTTC
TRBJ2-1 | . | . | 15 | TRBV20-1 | CSAHKRDLAYNEQFF | TGCAGTGCCCACAAGAGGGACTTGGCCTACAATGAGCAGTTCTTC
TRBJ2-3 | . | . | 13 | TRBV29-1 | CSVKGTITDTQYF | TGCAGCGTTAAGGGGACCATCACAGATACGCAGTATTTT
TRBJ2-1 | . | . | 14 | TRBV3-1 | CASSQDWTGNEQFF | TGTGCCAGCAGCCAAGATTGGACGGGCAATGAGCAGTTCTTC
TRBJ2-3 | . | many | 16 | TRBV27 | CASSYGGWGRTDTQYF | TGTGCCAGCAGTTACGGAGGGTGGGGTAGAACAGATACGCAGTATTTT
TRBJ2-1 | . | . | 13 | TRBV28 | CASFSSNNNEQFF | TGTGCCAGCTTTTCGAGCAACAACAATGAGCAGTTCTTC
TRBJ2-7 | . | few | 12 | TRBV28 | CASRSRLQMQYF | TGTGCCAGCAGAAGCCGACTTCAGATGCAGTACTTC
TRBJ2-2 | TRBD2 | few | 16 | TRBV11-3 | CASSSRSGADTGELFF | TGTGCCAGCAGCTCCCGTAGCGGGGCGGACACCGGGGAGCTGTTTTTT
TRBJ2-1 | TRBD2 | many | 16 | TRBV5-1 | CASSYTRTSGVNEQFF | TGCGCCAGCAGCTACACAAGGACTAGCGGGGTCAATGAGCAGTTCTTC
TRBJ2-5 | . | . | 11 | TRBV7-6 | CASSLGPTQYF | TGTGCCAGCAGCTTAGGGCCGACCCAGTACTTC
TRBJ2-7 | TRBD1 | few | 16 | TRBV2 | CASSARDRGLRHEQYF | TGTGCCAGCAGCGCCAGGGACAGGGGACTACGGCACGAGCAGTACTTC
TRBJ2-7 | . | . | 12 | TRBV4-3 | CASSQDRTEQYF | TGCGCCAGCAGCCAAGATCGTACCGAGCAGTACTTC
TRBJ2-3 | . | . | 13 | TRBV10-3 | CAISEGLDGTQYF | TGTGCCATCAGTGAGGGGCTTGACGGTACGCAGTATTTT
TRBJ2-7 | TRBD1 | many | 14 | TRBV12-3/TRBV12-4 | CASSSTGMVVEQYF | TGTGCCAGCAGTTCGACAGGGATGGTAGTCGAGCAGTACTTC
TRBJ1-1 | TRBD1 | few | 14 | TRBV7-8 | CASTLQGAATEAFF | TGTGCCAGCACTCTACAGGGGGCTGCCACTGAAGCTTTCTTT
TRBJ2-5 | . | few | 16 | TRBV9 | CASSVDGGRSPETQYF | TGTGCCAGCAGCGTAGACGGTGGGAGATCCCCAGAGACCCAGTACTTC
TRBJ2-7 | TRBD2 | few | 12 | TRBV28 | CASSLAVYEQYF | TGTGCCAGCAGCCTAGCGGTTTACGAGCAGTACTTC
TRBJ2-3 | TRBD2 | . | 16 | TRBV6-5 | CASSYPTSGYSDTQYF | TGTGCCAGCAGTTACCCGACTAGCGGTTATTCAGATACGCAGTATTTT
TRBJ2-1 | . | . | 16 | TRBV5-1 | CASEPGDGSSYNEQFF | TGCGCCAGCGAGCCGGGGGACGGGAGCTCCTACAATGAGCAGTTCTTC
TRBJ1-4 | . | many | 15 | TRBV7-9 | CASSLSMARGEKLFF | TGTGCCAGCAGCTTATCCATGGCACGCGGGGAAAAACTGTTTTTT
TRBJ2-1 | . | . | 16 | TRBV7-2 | CASSFSLEPSYNEQFF | TGTGCCAGCAGCTTTTCCCTAGAGCCCAGCTACAATGAGCAGTTCTTC
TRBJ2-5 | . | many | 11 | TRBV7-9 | CASSPVETQYF | TGTGCCAGCAGCCCAGTGGAGACCCAGTACTTC
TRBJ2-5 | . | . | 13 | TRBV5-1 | CASSFIGGETQYF | TGCGCCAGCAGCTTTATAGGGGGAGAGACCCAGTACTTC